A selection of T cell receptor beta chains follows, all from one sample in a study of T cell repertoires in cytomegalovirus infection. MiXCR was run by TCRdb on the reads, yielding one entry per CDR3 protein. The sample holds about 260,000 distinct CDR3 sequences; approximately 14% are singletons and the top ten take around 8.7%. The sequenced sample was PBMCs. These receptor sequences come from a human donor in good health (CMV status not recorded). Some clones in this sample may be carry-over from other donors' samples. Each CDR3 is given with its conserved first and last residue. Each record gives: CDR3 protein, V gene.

CDR3 protein: CSVERDRGWETQYF
V gene: TRBV29-1

CDR3 protein: CASSPRTRGNTEAFF
V gene: TRBV19

CDR3 protein: CATRPTGTDTQYF
V gene: TRBV15

CDR3 protein: CASSLITGNSNYGYTF
V gene: TRBV7-2

CDR3 protein: CSAPRSLQETQYF
V gene: TRBV20-1

CDR3 protein: CSARPGQGANQPQHF
V gene: TRBV20-1

CDR3 protein: CASSLEGPDPGETQYF
V gene: TRBV7-9

CDR3 protein: CASHTSGRYNEQFF
V gene: TRBV6-2/TRBV6-3

CDR3 protein: CASRSTGGNTEAFF
V gene: TRBV28

CDR3 protein: CASSFRQDYGYTF
V gene: TRBV5-1

CDR3 protein: CASSLVTGQGAYEQYF
V gene: TRBV7-2

CDR3 protein: CASIKRTGWETQYF
V gene: TRBV28

CDR3 protein: CATSDVGIVGNEQFF
V gene: TRBV24-1

CDR3 protein: CSARAEGLVGEQYF
V gene: TRBV20-1

CDR3 protein: CSARAGGVPAYEQYF
V gene: TRBV20-1

CDR3 protein: CASSSPSGRSTGELFF
V gene: TRBV7-8

CDR3 protein: CASTQQPRVRNTIYF
V gene: TRBV28

CDR3 protein: CASSYTVGSAEQYF
V gene: TRBV7-8

CDR3 protein: CASSLVGSSYNEQFF
V gene: TRBV7-2

CDR3 protein: CSANREGQGEAFF
V gene: TRBV20-1

CDR3 protein: CSAVGLAGETQYF
V gene: TRBV20-1

CDR3 protein: CASSRDRFYGYTF
V gene: TRBV5-6

CDR3 protein: CASTFWAGETQYF
V gene: TRBV6-2/TRBV6-3

CDR3 protein: CSVEGAGASQHF
V gene: TRBV29-1

CDR3 protein: CASSPPPGFRSGANVLTF
V gene: TRBV19

CDR3 protein: CASSQVTRASYEQYF
V gene: TRBV3-1

CDR3 protein: CASSVRDRGGGTEAFF
V gene: TRBV19

CDR3 protein: CASSVRWTSGGNEQFF
V gene: TRBV9

CDR3 protein: CSVRATGRDSPLHF
V gene: TRBV29-1

CDR3 protein: CASSLQVMASNYGYTF
V gene: TRBV6-1

CDR3 protein: CASRDDRSYTIYF
V gene: TRBV25-1

CDR3 protein: CASRRTGTGAVTEALF
V gene: TRBV6-5

CDR3 protein: CASSFTGRATEAFF
V gene: TRBV7-2

CDR3 protein: CSARTLGTDTQYF
V gene: TRBV20-1

CDR3 protein: CASNLGTSIFTDTQYF
V gene: TRBV6-2/TRBV6-3

CDR3 protein: CASWTRTGGVYEQYF
V gene: TRBV5-4

CDR3 protein: CASSLDRAVSTDTQYF
V gene: TRBV7-2

CDR3 protein: CSAEEGGRSGNQPQHF
V gene: TRBV20-1

CDR3 protein: CASRPYRVGGPYEQYF
V gene: TRBV28

CDR3 protein: CASSLAPRTEAFF
V gene: TRBV7-8

CDR3 protein: CASSMEVVQETQYF
V gene: TRBV7-2

CDR3 protein: CAISEGQGLNQPQHF
V gene: TRBV10-3

CDR3 protein: CSTSRMGQPQHF
V gene: TRBV20-1

CDR3 protein: CASSINRGRSNQPQHF
V gene: TRBV5-6

CDR3 protein: CASRGGGRRNTEAFF
V gene: TRBV12-3/TRBV12-4

CDR3 protein: CASSQARLAGVEEQYF
V gene: TRBV14

CDR3 protein: CSARSTAGYGYTF
V gene: TRBV20-1

CDR3 protein: CAEAAGTANSPLHF
V gene: TRBV7-9

CDR3 protein: CSARVGTGTYEQYF
V gene: TRBV20-1

CDR3 protein: CASSPTAGGRGETQYF
V gene: TRBV7-7

CDR3 protein: CASSLTSGGYYEQYF
V gene: TRBV19

CDR3 protein: CARRQGSEDTQYF
V gene: TRBV2